The rows below give T cell receptor beta chains drawn from one sample of a study of identical twins. One entry per CDR3 protein results from TCRdb running MiXCR on the 5' RACE reads. Of a few hundred thousand distinct CDR3 sequences listed, 10% to 13% are singletons. Sequencing used memory T cells sorted from blood. The receptors were gathered from a man in his fifties in good health. The CDR3 runs from the conserved cysteine through the conserved F or W. D genes are given only for firm matches. A row's size may be missing; if present it is once, few, many or a size class.

CDR3	DNA	J	V	D	size
CASPGPLNTEAFF	TGTGCCAGCCCGGGACCGTTGAACACTGAAGCTTTCTTT	TRBJ1-1	TRBV12-3/TRBV12-4	NA	many
CASSPYQNSYEQYF	TGTGCCAGCTCACCATACCAGAATTCCTACGAGCAGTACTTC	TRBJ2-7	TRBV18	NA	many
CSAGQGAWGTEAFF	TGCAGTGCGGGACAGGGGGCTTGGGGCACTGAAGCTTTCTTT	TRBJ1-1	TRBV20-1	TRBD1	few
CASSPIEKGETQYF	TGTGCCAGCTCACCGATTGAGAAGGGAGAGACCCAGTACTTC	TRBJ2-5	TRBV18	NA	NA
CASSLPTGPSTDTQYF	TGCGCCAGCAGCTTGCCGACAGGACCTAGCACAGATACGCAGTATTTT	TRBJ2-3	TRBV5-1	NA	few
CASNREGTGELFF	TGTGCCAGTAACAGGGAGGGCACCGGGGAGCTGTTTTTT	TRBJ2-2	TRBV2	NA	NA
CASSLSTGEGYTF	TGTGCCAGCAGTTTATCGACAGGAGAAGGCTACACCTTC	TRBJ1-2	TRBV27	NA	NA
CASSQVTPASGNSPLHF	TGTGCCAGCAGCCAAGTAACCCCGGCCAGCGGTAATTCACCCCTCCACTTT	TRBJ1-6	TRBV3-1	NA	many
CASSPSGAAGYGYTF	TGTGCCAGCAGCCCTTCTGGGGCTGCAGGCTATGGCTACACCTTC	TRBJ1-2	TRBV3-1	NA	few
CASSSTPGLIGELFF	TGTGCTAGCAGCTCAACCCCCGGGCTGATCGGGGAGCTGTTTTTT	TRBJ2-2	TRBV7-7	NA	NA
CSARAQGSEKLFF	TGCAGTGCTAGAGCCCAGGGGAGTGAAAAACTGTTTTTT	TRBJ1-4	TRBV20-1	NA	many
CATSDLQILPDPGEVDTGELFF	TGTGCCACCAGTGATTTGCAAATACTCCCCGACCCGGGAGAGGTTGACACCGGGGAGCTGTTTTTT	TRBJ2-2	TRBV24-1	NA	few
CASSLGTGRDTGELFF	TGTGCCAGCAGCTTGGGGACAGGGAGGGACACCGGGGAGCTGTTTTTT	TRBJ2-2	TRBV5-6	NA	few